This T cell receptor beta chain was documented in a study of cytomegalovirus exposure and HLA in healthy donors. It was with 60 Vbeta and 13 Jbeta primers that the PCR ran. Assay used: immunoSEQ multiplex PCR; TCRdb lists only in-frame clones, some missing. This sample has 65,000 to 80,000 clones, with about 68% found just once. The V gene lost 3 bases and the J gene lost 2 bases, with 10 bases spanning the gap. The V gene's germline CDR1 is GTSNPN and CDR2 SVGIG (reference sequence). The CDR3 loop spans 13 amino acids. At the time of sampling, donors were nominally healthy, though unrecorded immune exposures were likely.

This clonotype was sampled from a man aged 35-49 years in good health and CMV-seropositive. Sample: PBMCs. J is TRBJ1-1 and V is TRBV30; no clear D gene. CDR3 sequence reads: CAWSQTDNTEAFF. The CDR3 DNA reads as TGTGCCTGGAGCCAAACAGACAACACTGAAGCTTTCTTT. Using reference TRBV30 and TRBJ1-1 for the parts outside the CDR3, the full variable domain is SQTIHQWPATLVQPVGSPLSLECTVEGTSNPNLYWYRQAAGRGLQLLFYSVGIGQISSEVPQNLSASRPQDRQFILSSKKLLLSDSGFYLCAWSQTDNTEAFFGQGTRLTVV.